This T cell receptor (beta chain) stems from a study of blood T cell repertoires in COVID-19. Study information: Collection of acute and convalescent COVID-19 samples took place in the United States, Italy and Spain.

Source study methods: Amplification of reference gene primers was used by the study to estimate nucleated cell counts. Repertoires were generated with immunoSEQ multiplex PCR, while TCRdb's copy carries only in-frame clones and drops some. That table furnishes V, J and clone size, whereas the DNA furnished D and trimming. The table shows about 280,000 clones, with nearly 90% occurring only once. This CDR3 contains 16 residues. CDR1 is LGHDT, CDR2 YNNKEL, per germline (reference sequence). Unmatched junction bases numbered 11, after V lost 2 bases and J lost 9 bases. Those who participated ranged in age from roughly 18 to 90 years and resided in about two dozen US areas.

The sequenced sample consisted of PBMCs or T cells enriched from blood (not recorded which). The clonotype was recovered from a woman younger than 30 with acute COVID-19. This rearrangement joins TRBV3-1 (or the pseudogene TRBV3-2) to TRBJ2-1; 9 positions agree with TRBD1. The CDR3 protein is CASSQRSGTGNVEQFF. The CDR3 region has the DNA TGTGCCAGCAGCCAACGCTCCGGGACAGGGAATGTTGAGCAGTTCTTC.